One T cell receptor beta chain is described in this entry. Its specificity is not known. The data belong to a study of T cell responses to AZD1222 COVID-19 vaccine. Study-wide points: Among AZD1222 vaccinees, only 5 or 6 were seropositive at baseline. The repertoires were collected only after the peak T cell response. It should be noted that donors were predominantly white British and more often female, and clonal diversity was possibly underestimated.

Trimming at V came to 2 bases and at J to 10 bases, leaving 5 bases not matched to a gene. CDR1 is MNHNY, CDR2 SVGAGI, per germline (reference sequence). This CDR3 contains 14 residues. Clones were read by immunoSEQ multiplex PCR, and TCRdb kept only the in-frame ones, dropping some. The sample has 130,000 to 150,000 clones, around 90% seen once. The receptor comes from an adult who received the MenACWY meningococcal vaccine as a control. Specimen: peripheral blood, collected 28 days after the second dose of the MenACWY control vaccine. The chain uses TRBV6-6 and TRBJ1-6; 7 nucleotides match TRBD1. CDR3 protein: CASSYVQGNSPLHF. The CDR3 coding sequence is TGTGCCAGCAGTTACGTACAGGGGAACTCACCCCTCCACTTT.